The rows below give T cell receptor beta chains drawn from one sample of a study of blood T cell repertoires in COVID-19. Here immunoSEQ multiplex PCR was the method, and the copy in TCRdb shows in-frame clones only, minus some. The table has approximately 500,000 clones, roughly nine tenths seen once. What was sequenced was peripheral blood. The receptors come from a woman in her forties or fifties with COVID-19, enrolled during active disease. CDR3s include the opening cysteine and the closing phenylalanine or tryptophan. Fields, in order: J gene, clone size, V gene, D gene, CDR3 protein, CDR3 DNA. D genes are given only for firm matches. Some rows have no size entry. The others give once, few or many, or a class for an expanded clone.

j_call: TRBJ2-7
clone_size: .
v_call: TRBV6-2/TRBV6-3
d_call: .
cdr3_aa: CASSPRWGGEQYF
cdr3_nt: TGTGCCAGCAGTCCCCGATGGGGAGGAGAGCAGTACTTC

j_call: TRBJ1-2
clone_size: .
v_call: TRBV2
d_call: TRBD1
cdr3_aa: CASSRDSTNYGYTF
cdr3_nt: TGTGCCAGCAGCCGGGACAGCACTAACTATGGCTACACCTTC

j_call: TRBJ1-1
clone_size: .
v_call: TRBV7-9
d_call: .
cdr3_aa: CASSLVPGWDTEAFF
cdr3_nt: TGTGCCAGCAGCTTAGTCCCGGGGTGGGACACTGAAGCTTTCTTT

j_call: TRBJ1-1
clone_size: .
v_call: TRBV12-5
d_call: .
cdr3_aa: CASDTPGHRNTEAFF
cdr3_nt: TGTGCTAGTGACACTCCAGGACACAGAAACACTGAAGCTTTCTTT

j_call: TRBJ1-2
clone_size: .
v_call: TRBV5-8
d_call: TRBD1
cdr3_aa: CASSLGTGDYYGYTF
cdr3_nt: TGTGCCAGCAGCTTAGGGACAGGGGATTACTATGGCTACACCTTC

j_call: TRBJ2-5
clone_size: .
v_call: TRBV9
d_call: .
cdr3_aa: CASSGEDFTGETQYF
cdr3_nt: TGTGCCAGCAGCGGCGAGGACTTTACGGGAGAGACCCAGTACTTC

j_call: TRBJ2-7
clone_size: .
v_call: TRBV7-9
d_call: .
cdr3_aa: CASSLAATTQYF
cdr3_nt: TGTGCCAGCAGCTTAGCGGCGACTACCCAGTACTTC

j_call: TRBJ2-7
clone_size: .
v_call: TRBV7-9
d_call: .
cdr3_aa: CASSSKDWGLKDEQYF
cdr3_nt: TGTGCCAGCAGCTCAAAGGATTGGGGACTTAAGGACGAGCAGTACTTC

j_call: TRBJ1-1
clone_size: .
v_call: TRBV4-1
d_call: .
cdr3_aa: CASSHLRMRARVTEAFF
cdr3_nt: TGCGCCAGCAGCCATCTGCGGATGAGGGCTCGGGTCACTGAAGCTTTCTTT

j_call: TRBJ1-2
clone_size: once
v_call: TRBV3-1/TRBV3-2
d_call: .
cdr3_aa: CASSQAGNYGYTF
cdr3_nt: TGTGCCAGCAGCCAAGCAGGGAACTATGGCTACACCTTC

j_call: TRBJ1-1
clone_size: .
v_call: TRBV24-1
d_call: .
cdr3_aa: CATSLADGTEAFF
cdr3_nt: TGTGCCACCAGCTTAGCCGACGGGACTGAAGCTTTCTTT

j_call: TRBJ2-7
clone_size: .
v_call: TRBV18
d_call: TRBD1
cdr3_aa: CASSPPGTAPYEQYF
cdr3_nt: TGTGCCAGCTCACCGCCCGGGACAGCCCCCTACGAGCAGTACTTC

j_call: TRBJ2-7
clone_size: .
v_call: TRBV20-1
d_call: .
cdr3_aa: CSAPVASKQYF
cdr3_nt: TGCAGTGCTCCTGTTGCTAGCAAGCAGTACTTC

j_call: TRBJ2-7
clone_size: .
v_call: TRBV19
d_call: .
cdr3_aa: CASSTGSYEQYF
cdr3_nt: TGTGCCAGTAGTACAGGGTCCTACGAGCAGTACTTC

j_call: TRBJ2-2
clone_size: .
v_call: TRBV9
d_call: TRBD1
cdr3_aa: CASSVVGQGASGELFF
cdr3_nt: TGTGCCAGCAGCGTAGTAGGACAGGGGGCATCCGGGGAGCTGTTTTTT

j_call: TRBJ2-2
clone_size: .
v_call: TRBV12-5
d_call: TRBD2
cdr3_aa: CASGPGTRVGPGELFF
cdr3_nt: TGTGCTAGTGGTCCCGGGACTAGAGTTGGGCCCGGGGAGCTGTTTTTT

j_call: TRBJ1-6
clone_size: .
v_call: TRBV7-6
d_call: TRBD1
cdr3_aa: CASRTGTANSPLHF
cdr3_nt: TGTGCCAGCAGGACGGGGACAGCCAATTCACCCCTCCACTTT

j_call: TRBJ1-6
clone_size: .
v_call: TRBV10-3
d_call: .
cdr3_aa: CAISELDSGPGGDSPLHF
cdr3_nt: TGTGCCATCAGTGAGTTGGACTCCGGACCGGGGGGAGATTCACCCCTCCACTTT

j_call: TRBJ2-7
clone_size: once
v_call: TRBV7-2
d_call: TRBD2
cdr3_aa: CASSLESTSGSYEQYF
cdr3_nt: TGTGCCAGCAGCTTAGAATCTACTAGCGGGAGCTACGAGCAGTACTTC

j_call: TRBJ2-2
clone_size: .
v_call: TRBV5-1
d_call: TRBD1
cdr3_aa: CASSFPGQGAHGTGELFF
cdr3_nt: TGCGCCAGCAGCTTTCCGGGACAGGGGGCGCATGGCACCGGGGAGCTGTTTTTT

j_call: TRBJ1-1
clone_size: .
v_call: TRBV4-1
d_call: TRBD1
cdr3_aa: CASSMTGGLTEAFF
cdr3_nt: TGCGCCAGCAGCATGACAGGGGGCCTCACTGAAGCTTTCTTT

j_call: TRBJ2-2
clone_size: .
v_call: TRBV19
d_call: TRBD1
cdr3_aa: CATKGAANTGELFF
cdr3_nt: TGTGCCACCAAGGGGGCCGCGAACACCGGGGAGCTGTTTTTT

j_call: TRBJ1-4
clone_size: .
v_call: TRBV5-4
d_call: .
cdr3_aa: CASSPGGTAEKLFF
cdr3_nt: TGTGCCAGCAGCCCAGGAGGAACGGCTGAAAAACTGTTTTTT

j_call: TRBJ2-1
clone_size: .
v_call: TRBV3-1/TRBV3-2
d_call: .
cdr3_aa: CASSLGGAAYNEQFF
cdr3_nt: TGTGCCAGCAGTTTAGGGGGGGCGGCGTACAATGAGCAGTTCTTC

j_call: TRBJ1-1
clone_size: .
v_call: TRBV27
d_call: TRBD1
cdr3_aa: CASSASGTGAAFF
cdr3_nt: TGTGCCAGCAGTGCGTCCGGGACAGGGGCAGCTTTCTTT

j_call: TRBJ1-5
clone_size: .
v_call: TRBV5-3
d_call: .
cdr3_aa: CARRGPPISNQPQHF
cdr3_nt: TGTGCCAGAAGGGGGCCCCCGATAAGCAATCAGCCCCAGCATTTT

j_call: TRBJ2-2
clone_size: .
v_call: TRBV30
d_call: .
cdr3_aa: CAWVGAPHWELFF
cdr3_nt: TGTGCCTGGGTGGGGGCCCCACACTGGGAGCTGTTTTTT

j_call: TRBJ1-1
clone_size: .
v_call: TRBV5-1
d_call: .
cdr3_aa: CASSLGGLTLNTEAFF
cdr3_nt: TGCGCCAGCAGCTTGGGAGGTTTAACCCTCAACACTGAAGCTTTCTTT

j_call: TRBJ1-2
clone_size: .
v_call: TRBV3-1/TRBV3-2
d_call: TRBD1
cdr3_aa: CASSQVPDRGYGYTF
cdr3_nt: TGTGCCAGCAGCCAAGTCCCCGACAGGGGCTATGGCTACACCTTC